Each of the 23 T cell receptor beta chains below was sequenced from the same sample in a study of shared clonotypes between healthy human individuals. Some clones are missing from TCRdb's copy, which holds only in-frame ones; the method was immunoSEQ multiplex PCR. The data hold 2 million to 2.5 million clones, with 92% observed a single time. The sample taken for sequencing was naive CD4+ T cells from PBMCs. The subset is: CD45RA+ positively selected. The receptor set was obtained from a man aged 18 to 35 in good health. Some clones in this sample may be carry-over from other donors' samples.

This clone was seen a handful of times. The gene calls are TRBV2 and TRBJ1-1, with D uncertain. The V gene's germline CDR1 is SNHLY and CDR2 FYNNEI. This CDR3 is built from 13 residues. V lost 8 bases to trimming and J lost 4 bases, with 14 bases between them. The CDR3: CASHLRLATEAFF. CDR3 nucleotide sequence: TGTGCCAGCCATCTTCGACTGGCCACTGAAGCTTTCTTT.

V is TRBV9 and J is TRBJ2-7; D remains ambiguous. The CDR3 length is 14 residues. V was cut by 4 bases and J by 0 bases, with 11 bases left in between. Germline CDR1 reads SGDLS; CDR2 reads YYNGEE. CDR3 nucleotide sequence: TGTGCCAGCAGCCTAACAAGGAGCTCCTACGAGCAGTACTTC. Translating it yields CASSLTRSSYEQYF. The complete variable domain, with remaining parts taken from reference TRBV9 and TRBJ2-7, reads DSGVTQTPKHLITATGQRVTLRCSPRSGDLSVYWYQQSLDQGLQFLIQYYNGEERAKGNILERFSAQQFPDLHSELNLSSLELGDSALYFCASSLTRSSYEQYFGPGTRLTVT.

This sequence joins TRBV19 and TRBJ1-5; a possible D gene is TRBD1 (5 bases). V gave up 7 bases and J gave up 2 bases, with 15 bases separating them. The CDR3 covers 15 residues. Germline CDR1 is LNHDA and CDR2 is SQIVND (reference sequence). The CDR3 coding sequence is TGTGCCAGTACCTGGCTTAGCAGGGGCAATCAGCCCCAGCATTTT. Protein sequence: CASTWLSRGNQPQHF.

The rearrangement links TRBV7-9 to TRBJ1-4; no firm D call. From germline, CDR1 is SEHNR and CDR2 FQNEAQ (reference sequence). With 3 bases removed from V and 3 bases from J, the gap between germline ends came to 5 bases. The CDR3 sequence is 13 residues long. The CDR3 DNA sequence: TGTGCCAGCAGCTTTTTTCCTAATGAAAAACTGTTTTTT. Translated, it gives CASSFFPNEKLFF.

The genes are TRBV9 and TRBJ2-7, with D maybe TRBD2 (5 bases). In germline, CDR1 is SGDLS, CDR2 YYNGEE. V lost 0 bases and J 7 bases, leaving 14 bases between the germline ends. The CDR3 spans 14 residues. The CDR3 reads CASSVDMELGEQYF. CDR3 nucleotides: TGTGCCAGCAGCGTAGATATGGAACTAGGAGAGCAGTACTTC.

The CDR3 region is CASSFGTGRELNTEAFF. The CDR3, as DNA: TGTGCCAGCAGCTTCGGGACAGGGAGAGAACTGAACACTGAAGCTTTCTTT. The chain is built from TRBV7-9 and TRBJ1-1, with 9 bases matching TRBD1. The V gene end was trimmed by 3 bases and the J gene end by 0 bases; junction bases not matched to a gene: 8. The length of the CDR3 is 17 residues. Germline V gene sequence: CDR1 SEHNR, CDR2 FQNEAQ (reference sequence).

This clone showed up just once. This sequence joins TRBV9 and TRBJ2-1; 10 nucleotides align to TRBD2. The junction had 0 bases not matched to a gene; V was cut back by 3 bases and J by 6 bases. The CDR3 runs to 13 residues. The germline V gene encodes CDR1 SGDLS and CDR2 YYNGEE. CDR3 in DNA: TGTGCCAGCAGCGGGACTAGCGGCAATGAGCAGTTCTTC. This translates into CASSGTSGNEQFF.

The chain links TRBV30 to TRBJ1-1, with D perhaps matching TRBD1 (6 bases). Germline CDR1 reads GTSNPN; CDR2 reads SVGIG (reference sequence). The V end lost 2 bases, the J end lost 3 bases, and 10 bases lay between the germline ends. The CDR3 is made up of 13 amino acids. CDR3 DNA: TGTGCCTGGAGTCCAGGGGTGTACACTGAAGCTTTCTTT. Residues: CAWSPGVYTEAFF.

The rearrangement links TRBV11-2 to TRBJ2-3, with TRBD2 matching 9 bases. The CDR3 runs to 18 residues. Germline loops: CDR1 SGHAT, CDR2 FQNNGV. V lost 5 bases to trimming and J lost 2 bases; unmatched junction nucleotides: 14. CDR3 sequence (DNA): TGTGCCAGCAGCCCATATTTTCGGGTAGCGGGGGTCACAGATACGCAGTATTTT. This sequence encodes CASSPYFRVAGVTDTQYF.

This chain links TRBV18 with TRBJ2-5, with 8 nucleotides matching TRBD1. The germline gives CDR1 KGHSH, CDR2 LQKENI. The CDR3 contains 15 residues. The V and J ends lost 6 bases and 5 bases, in that order; junction bases with no gene match: 11. CDR3 nucleotides: TGTGCCAGCTCGCCTCGGGCAGGGGGCATGGAGACCCAGTACTTC. It is translated as CASSPRAGGMETQYF.

The chain joins TRBV7-3 to TRBJ2-1, with 8 bases aligning to TRBD2. CDR3 length: 16 amino acids. Trimming removed 1 base from V and 6 bases from J; junction bases left unmatched: 8. Germline CDR1 reads SGHTA; CDR2 reads FQGTGA. CDR3 nucleotides: TGTGCCAGCAGCTTAAGTCGGACGGGAGGGGGCAATGAGCAGTTCTTC. As protein: CASSLSRTGGGNEQFF.

This clone came up a few times. This chain uses TRBV30 with TRBJ1-1, with D hard to call. The ends were cut back, 1 base at V and 3 bases at J, with 15 bases in the middle. Germline assignment: CDR1 GTSNPN and CDR2 SVGIG (reference sequence). The CDR3 is 15 amino acids. CDR3 sequence reads: CAWSAPLWEHTEAFF. DNA for the CDR3: TGTGCCTGGAGTGCCCCTCTTTGGGAGCACACTGAAGCTTTCTTT. Full variable domain (rest looked up from reference TRBV30 and TRBJ1-1): SQTIHQWPATLVQPVGSPLSLECTVEGTSNPNLYWYRQAAGRGLQLLFYSVGIGQISSEVPQNLSASRPQDRQFILSSKKLLLSDSGFYLCAWSAPLWEHTEAFFGQGTRLTVV.

This clone has only a few counts. V is TRBV7-9 and J is TRBJ1-1; a weak D match, TRBD1 (5 bases). Germline V gene lookup returns CDR1 SEHNR and CDR2 FQNEAQ (reference sequence). This CDR3 has 14 amino acids. Trimming removed 1 base from V and 2 bases from J, with 8 bases in between. For the CDR3, the DNA is TGTGCCAGCAGCTTAGACCAGGGAAACACTGAAGCTTTCTTT. The encoded protein is CASSLDQGNTEAFF.

This clone has just a few counts. In the same sample, other DNA sequences code for this CDR3. The J gene is TRBJ2-7, the V gene TRBV7-2, with D uncertain. Trimming stripped 4 bases from V and 3 bases from J, with 4 bases between. The CDR3 runs 11 residues. Germline V gene lookup returns CDR1 SGHTA and CDR2 FQGNSA. CDR3 region: CASSSYYEQYF. The CDR3 DNA is TGTGCCAGCAGCTCCTACTACGAGCAGTACTTC. The whole variable domain, remainder taken from reference TRBV7-2 and TRBJ2-7, is GAGVSQSPSNKVTEKGKDVELRCDPISGHTALYWYRQSLGQGLEFLIYFQGNSAPDKSGLPSDRFSAERTGGSVSTLTIQRTQQEDSAVYLCASSSYYEQYFGPGTRLTVT.

The chain carries TRBV18 and TRBJ2-1; D possibly corresponds to TRBD1 (6 bases). Trimming shortened V by 6 bases and J by 2 bases, and 14 bases separated the two germline ends. Germline CDR1 is KGHSH and CDR2 is LQKENI. CDR3 length: 15 amino acids. The CDR3 region has the DNA TGTGCCAGCTCCCTTGAACAGGGACCCTACAATGAGCAGTTCTTC. This encodes CASSLEQGPYNEQFF.

V and J are TRBV5-1 and TRBJ2-3, with 8 bases identical to TRBD2. The CDR3 extends over 15 amino acids. With V trimmed by 3 bases and J by 6 bases, 9 bases remained unmatched. Per the germline V gene, CDR1 is SGHRS and CDR2 is YFSETQ. The CDR3 protein is CASSSSGSRSDTQYF. Written as DNA, the CDR3 is TGCGCCAGCAGCTCCAGCGGGAGTAGATCGGATACGCAGTATTTT. The variable domain in full, with the rest retrieved from reference TRBV5-1 and TRBJ2-3, is KAGVTQTPRYLIKTRGQQVTLSCSPISGHRSVSWYQQTPGQGLQFLFEYFSETQRNKGNFPGRFSGRQFSNSRSEMNVSTLELGDSALYLCASSSSGSRSDTQYFGPGTRLTVL.

The V gene is TRBV5-6, the J gene TRBJ2-2; no firm D call. The V end lost 0 bases, the J end lost 1 base, and 7 bases lay between the germline ends. Germline CDR1 and CDR2: SGHDT and YYEEEE. CDR3 size: 15 residues. The CDR3 loop reads CASSLAVRNTGELFF. CDR3 nucleotides: TGTGCCAGCAGCTTGGCAGTTCGGAACACCGGGGAGCTGTTTTTT.

The gene calls are TRBV28 and TRBJ1-1; D unresolved. The V end was cut by 4 bases, the J end by 7 bases, with 13 bases between. The CDR3 spans 13 residues. Germline V gene lookup returns CDR1 MDHEN and CDR2 SYDVKM. DNA for the CDR3: TGTGCCAGCAGTTCCCGGCCCGATAGTGAAGCTTTCTTT. Translated, it gives CASSSRPDSEAFF. Using reference TRBV28 and TRBJ1-1 for the parts outside the CDR3, the full variable domain is DVKVTQSSRYLVKRTGEKVFLECVQDMDHENMFWYRQDPGLGLRLIYFSYDVKMKEKGDIPEGYSVSREKKERFSLILESASTNQTSMYLCASSSRPDSEAFFGQGTRLTVV.

The V call is TRBV2, the J call TRBJ1-5; 11 positions agree with TRBD1. This CDR3 has 17 residues. V trimming: 4 bases; J trimming: 11 bases; junction bases outside the gene matches: 16. Germline V gives CDR1 SNHLY, CDR2 FYNNEI. CDR3 sequence (DNA): TGTGCCAGCAGTGCAAGGACAGGGGGCACAAAGGTCGGGGCCCAGCATTTT. Its translation is CASSARTGGTKVGAQHF.

Concerning this clone: Other DNA sequences from this sample encode an identical CDR3 as well. The rearrangement links TRBV20-1 to TRBJ1-1, with D unclear. Germline values: CDR1 DFQATT, CDR2 SNEGSKA (reference sequence). V lost 7 bases and J lost 0, with 6 bases in between. The CDR3 contains 11 residues. The CDR3 DNA follows: TGCAGTGGAGGGCTGAACACTGAAGCTTTCTTT. Protein sequence: CSGGLNTEAFF.

Worth noting for this clone: Other nucleotide sequences from this sample produce the same CDR3. The chain carries TRBV6-6 and TRBJ1-2; a weak D match, TRBD1 (5 bases). CDR1 MNHNY and CDR2 SVGAGI come from the germline V gene (reference sequence). This CDR3 region has 14 residues. With 0 bases removed from V and 1 base from J, the gap between germline ends came to 6 bases. The CDR3 DNA follows: TGTGCCAGCAGTTACTCCCAGGGTAACTATGGCTACACCTTC. Amino acid sequence: CASSYSQGNYGYTF.

The rearrangement joins TRBV29-1 to TRBJ2-5; TRBD2 aligns across 13 bases. CDR3 size: 14 residues. Germline values: CDR1 SQVTM, CDR2 ANQGSEA. Trimming removed 4 bases from V and 5 bases from J; junction bases left unmatched: 4. The CDR3 DNA is TGCAGCGTTGGGGGACTAGCGGGGAGGGAGACCCAGTACTTC. Translated: CSVGGLAGRETQYF.

The rearrangement links TRBV29-1 to TRBJ1-3; possibly TRBD1 for D (5 bases). The V end lost 6 bases, the J end lost 2 bases, and 14 bases lay between the germline ends. The germline gives CDR1 SQVTM, CDR2 ANQGSEA. The length of the CDR3 is 14 residues. DNA for the CDR3: TGCAGCGTAGGGGACGCCGCGACTGGAAACACCATATATTTT. It translates to CSVGDAATGNTIYF.